This TCR beta chain emerged from a study of T cell responses to AZD1222 COVID-19 vaccine. This clone has a single count. Its antigen is not identified. Sequencing used immunoSEQ multiplex PCR; TCRdb keeps in-frame clones, though not all of them. The data contain tens of thousands of clones, approximately 92% of them singletons. Study-wide points: In a largely white British group with more females than males, clonal diversity was possibly underestimated. Mapped onto spike, vaccine-associated CD4 TCRs spanned it and were dominant at 160-218 and 743-854.

This receptor was obtained from an adult who received the AZD1222 COVID-19 vaccine. This sample comprised peripheral blood, obtained 28 days after the second AZD1222 dose.

DNA of the CDR3: TGTGCCAGTAGTATGGCCGGACAGACCAGCAATCAGCCCCAGCATTTT. It specifies CASSMAGQTSNQPQHF. V gene TRBV19 combines with J gene TRBJ1-5; tentative D call: TRBD1 (6 bases). The CDR3 is 16 residues long. The V gene lost 3 bases and the J gene lost 1 base, with 13 bases spanning the gap. Germline-derived CDR1 and CDR2 are LNHDA and SQIVND (reference sequence).